The clone carrying this TCR beta chain was seen only once. Its matching antigen is unknown. This sample was included in a study of radiotherapy plus CTLA-4 blockade in lung cancer. Turning to the study itself: In less than 20% of patients, objective responses were seen; 25% to 40% had disease control. General study findings and limits: Response was reportedly best predicted by early blood T cell clone dynamics, with interferon-beta. The study found tumor-derived TCR clones expanded in blood after radiotherapy plus ipilimumab.

Generated by immunoSEQ multiplex PCR, the TCRdb table keeps only in-frame clones and is missing some. The sample includes more than 75,000 clones, roughly 78% of them seen just once. V lost 4 bases, J lost 2 bases, and 4 bases stayed unmatched. This CDR3 region has 15 residues. The germline gives CDR1 SGHAT, CDR2 FQNNGV. The J gene is TRBJ2-2, the V gene TRBV11-2, with 7 bases aligning to TRBD2. This TCR was sampled from a human donor with non-small cell lung cancer that progressed on radiotherapy plus ipilimumab. The sample here was peripheral blood, taken from a patient treated with radiotherapy plus ipilimumab. CDR3 DNA: TGTGCCAGCAGCTCGGGACTAATCAACACCGGGGAGCTGTTTTTT. Translating gives CASSSGLINTGELFF.